The clone carrying this T cell receptor (beta chain) was found many times. As yet, its antigen is unknown. TCRdb recomputed calls from the 5' RACE reads with MiXCR, one row per CDR3 protein. The table shows about 210,000 distinct CDR3 sequences, with less than 7.5% occurring only once. This sample is drawn from a study of T cells after yellow fever vaccination. General study results and limits: The CD4 compartment and the CD8 compartment contained a small share of clonotypes in common. FACS-sorted repertoires might harbor abundant contaminating clonotypes from the bulk population.

CDR1 is SGHRS, CDR2 YFSETQ, per germline. CDR3 length: 14 residues. Trimming took 2 bases from V and 12 from J, leaving 18 bases between them. The chain carries TRBV5-1 and TRBJ2-1; no firm D call. This receptor was identified in a man aged 30 to 45 who received the YFV17D yellow fever vaccine. This material consisted of CD4+ T cells sorted from PBMCs, taken on the day of the yellow fever booster vaccination. Written as DNA, the CDR3 is TGCGCCAGCAGCTTCGGTCGGTACGACTCGGGGCAGTTCTTC. Its protein product is CASSFGRYDSGQFF.